What follows are 25 T cell receptor beta chains derived from one specimen sequenced in a study of prognosis after radiotherapy for stage I lung cancer. With two-round multiplex PCR, TCR beta CDR3 sequences were amplified from genomic DNA. Gene-specific primers for each TRBV and TRBJ gene drove first-round PCR. TCRdb processed the multiplex PCR reads anew with MiXCR; each CDR3 protein has one entry. The sample has some 13,000 distinct CDR3 sequences, roughly 50% seen once; the top ten hold around a quarter. Here the sequenced sample was PBMCs, taken before or after stereotactic body radiation therapy (not recorded which). The receptors originated from a donor aged 50 or older with non-small cell lung cancer.

This clonotype was picked up a small number of times. This may come from a read error, since a much larger clone is one base off. The chain has TRBV5-4 and TRBJ1-2; D unclear. CDR1 and CDR2 from the germline V gene are SGHNT and YYREEE (reference sequence). The CDR3 totals 13 residues. The CDR3 DNA is TGTGCCAGCGGCTTGATAGGAGGGCATGGCTACACCTTC. It specifies CASGLIGGHGYTF.

This clonotype was detected many times. The J gene is TRBJ2-1, the V gene TRBV7-9; D unclear. The V and J ends lost 4 bases and 3 bases respectively, with 4 bases between them. Germline values: CDR1 SEHNR, CDR2 FQNEAQ (reference sequence). There are 12 residues in the CDR3. CDR3 sequence: CASSWDYNEQFF. CDR3 coding DNA: TGTGCCAGCAGCTGGGACTACAATGAGCAGTTCTTC.

The V and J genes are TRBV6-2 or TRBV6-3 and TRBJ2-1, with a tentative D call TRBD2 (5 bases). This CDR3 is 14 amino acids long. CDR1 and CDR2 from the germline V gene are MNHEY and SVGEGT. V gave up 7 bases and J gave up 0 bases, with 10 bases separating them. The CDR3 is CASIAGLSYNEQFF. The CDR3 DNA sequence: TGTGCCAGCATCGCGGGCCTCTCCTACAATGAGCAGTTCTTC.

This clonotype is medium-sized in the sample. The chain links TRBV11-3 to TRBJ2-2; 14 nucleotides agree with TRBD2. Germline CDR1 SGHNT, CDR2 YENEEA. This CDR3 is 17 amino acids long. With V trimmed by 1 base and J by 9 bases, 7 bases remained unmatched. CDR3 in DNA: TGTGCCAGCAGCTTAGCAGCCGGGACTAGCGGGAGCCGGGAGCTGTTTTTT. Amino acids: CASSLAAGTSGSRELFF. The entire variable domain, with the rest obtained from reference TRBV11-3 and TRBJ2-2, is as follows: EAGVVQSPRYKIIEKKQPVAFWCNPISGHNTLYWYLQNLGQGPELLIRYENEEAVDDSQLPKDRFSAERLKGVDSTLKIQPAELGDSAVYLCASSLAAGTSGSRELFFGEGSRLTVL.

This clonotype occurred many times. This chain connects TRBV6-2 or TRBV6-3 to TRBJ2-1; the D is unclear. V was pared by 7 bases and J by 4 bases, with 8 bases between. The CDR3 extends over 12 amino acids. Germline V gives CDR1 MNHEY, CDR2 SVGEGT. CDR3 in DNA: TGTGCCAGCAAAGACGGTTACAATGAGCAGTTCTTC. Its translation is CASKDGYNEQFF.

Within the sample, this clonotype is medium-sized. The chain links TRBV6-2 or TRBV6-3 to TRBJ2-1, with a tentative D call TRBD2 (7 bases). The germline V gene has CDR1 MNHEY and CDR2 SVGEGT. Trimming shortened V by 6 bases and J by 7 bases, and 22 bases separated the two germline ends. The CDR3 is made up of 16 amino acids. CDR3 in amino acids: CASRKGGGTAGNEQFF. The CDR3 region has the DNA TGTGCCAGCAGAAAAGGGGGAGGGACGGCGGGGAATGAGCAGTTCTTC.

The table lists this clonotype with many counts. The genes are TRBV19 and TRBJ2-2, with 9 bases matching TRBD1. CDR3 length: 15 amino acids. CDR1 and CDR2 from the germline V gene are LNHDA and SQIVND (reference sequence). J lost 3 bases, V lost 4 bases, and 3 bases had no gene match. The CDR3 spells CASSTGQGYTGELFF. In DNA, the CDR3 is TGTGCCAGTAGTACGGGACAGGGTTACACCGGGGAGCTGTTTTTT.

This clonotype was counted at least ten times. This CDR3 is CASYLEAYEQYF. The CDR3 DNA follows: TGTGCCAGTTACCTAGAAGCCTACGAGCAGTACTTC. This chain links TRBV19 with TRBJ2-7, with no clear D. V was trimmed by 8 bases and J by 2 bases, leaving 10 bases between them. The CDR3 has 12 amino acids. The germline V gene encodes CDR1 LNHDA and CDR2 SQIVND (reference sequence). Full variable domain (remainder filled in from reference TRBV19 and TRBJ2-7): DGGITQSPKYLFRKEGQNVTLSCEQNLNHDAMYWYRQDPGQGLRLIYYSQIVNDFQKGDIAEGYSVSREKKESFPLTVTSAQKNPTAFYLCASYLEAYEQYFGPGTRLTVT.

V and J are TRBV20-1 and TRBJ2-7; D is possibly TRBD1 or TRBD2 (5 bases each). The CDR3 has 12 amino acids. V was clipped by 5 bases and J by 7 bases, with 15 bases between them. Germline V lookup: CDR1 DFQATT, CDR2 SNEGSKA (reference sequence). As DNA, the CDR3 is TGCAGTGCTCTGGGGGTTAAAGGTGAGCAGTACTTC. The encoded protein is CSALGVKGEQYF.

This clonotype was detected ten times or more. This sequence joins TRBV6-5 and TRBJ2-2; D unresolved. The CDR3 contains 17 residues. V lost 4 bases to trimming and J lost 0 bases, with 15 bases between them. Germline CDR1 is MNHEY and CDR2 is SVGAGI. Written as DNA, the CDR3 is TGTGCCAGCAGTTCGGGCCCAACGTTTTCGAACACCGGGGAGCTGTTTTTT. Translation: CASSSGPTFSNTGELFF.

Regarding this clonotype: With only one base between it and a far larger clone, this is likely a read error. The chain employs TRBV6-2 or TRBV6-3 and TRBJ1-5; 7 bases align to TRBD1. J was trimmed by 6 bases and V by 6 bases; bases with no gene match: 8. This CDR3 spans 14 amino acids. Germline CDR1 is MNHEY and CDR2 is SVGEGT. The CDR3 nucleotides are TGTGCCAGCAGCCAGGGGGGGAACGTTCAGCCCCAGCATTTT. The encoded protein is CASSQGGNVQPQHF.

There are a few counts of this clonotype. The chain uses TRBV5-1 and TRBJ2-3; TRBD2 matches at 7 bases. V shed 6 bases and J 0 bases; nucleotides not matched to a gene: 7. The CDR3 covers 15 residues. Germline V CDR1 and CDR2: SGHRS, YFSETQ. CDR3 amino acids: CASTGGGSSTDTQYF. CDR3 bases: TGCGCCAGCACGGGAGGAGGGAGTAGCACAGATACGCAGTATTTT.

The chain joins TRBV11-1 to TRBJ1-6; TRBD1 agrees at 7 bases. V lost 2 bases and J lost 7; bases outside the gene matches: 5. The germline CDR1 and CDR2 sequences are SGHAT and FQDESV (reference sequence). The length of the CDR3 is 15 residues. CDR3 sequence reads: CASSLNGQVNSPLHF. CDR3 nucleotides: TGTGCCAGCAGCTTAAATGGACAGGTGAATTCACCCCTCCACTTT.

Details on this clonotype: This is likely an artifact of a read error, given a far larger clone one base away. The chain couples TRBV6-4 to TRBJ2-7; D might be TRBD1 (6 bases). CDR1 is MRHNA, CDR2 SNTAGT, per germline. The V end was cut by 10 bases, the J end by 5 bases, with 15 bases between. The CDR3 contains 12 residues. CDR3 bases: TGTGCCACCAGGGGATTTTACCACGAGCAGTACTTC. As protein: CATRGFYHEQYF.

A remark on this clonotype: With only one base between it and a far larger clone, this is likely a read error. The genes are TRBV6-4 and TRBJ1-1, with 7 nucleotides matching TRBD1. V dropped 6 bases and J dropped 6; count of bases not matched to a gene: 10. The length of the CDR3 is 14 residues. Germline CDR1 and CDR2: MRHNA and SNTAGT. CDR3 region: CASRRDRGSAEAFF. In DNA form, the CDR3 reads TGTGCCAGCAGGAGGGACAGAGGGAGCGCTGAAGCTTTCTTT.

V usage is TRBV6-5 and J usage is TRBJ2-3, with no clear D. The V end lost 10 bases, the J end lost 8 bases, and 16 bases lay between the germline ends. Per the germline V gene, CDR1 is MNHEY and CDR2 is SVGAGI. The CDR3 covers 12 residues. The CDR3 nucleotides read TGTGCCACCTATCCATGGCCCGGTACGCAGTATTTT. Amino acids: CATYPWPGTQYF.

By share of the sample, this clonotype is large (0.1 to 1%). The chain employs TRBV20-1 and TRBJ1-3, with a tentative D call TRBD1 (6 bases). V gave up 6 bases and J gave up 2 bases, with 11 bases separating them. Germline V gives CDR1 DFQATT, CDR2 SNEGSKA (reference sequence). CDR3 length: 13 amino acids. This CDR3 is CSARTETGNTIYF. For the CDR3, the DNA is TGCAGTGCCCGGACAGAAACTGGAAACACCATATATTTT.

Turning to this clonotype: A far larger clone is one nucleotide away, so this likely arose from a read error. The chain has TRBV6-2 or TRBV6-3 and TRBJ2-3; 11 nucleotides match TRBD2. Germline V gene sequence: CDR1 MNHEY, CDR2 SVGEGT. The CDR3 loop spans 18 amino acids. The CDR3 region is CASNEGLAVWAGTGTQYF. CDR3 sequence (DNA): TGTGCCAGCAATGAGGGACTAGCGGTATGGGCGGGCACAGGTACGCAGTATTTT.

To note about this clonotype: A read error is the likely source, as a far larger clone sits one nucleotide away. V usage is TRBV2 and J usage is TRBJ2-2; TRBD2 agrees at 7 bases. The CDR3 extends over 15 amino acids. Per the germline V gene, CDR1 is SNHLY and CDR2 is FYNNEI. CDR3 amino acids: CTSSSLAANTGELFF. CDR3 DNA: TGTACCAGCAGCTCGCTAGCGGCCAACACCGGGGAGCTGTTTTTT. The full variable domain, completed using reference TRBV2 and TRBJ2-2, is EPEVTQTPSHQVTQMGQEVILRCVPISNHLYFYWYRQILGQKVEFLVSFYNNEISEKSEIFDDQFSVERPDGSNFTLKIRSTKLEDSAMYFCTSSSLAANTGELFFGEGSRLTVL.

This rearrangement joins TRBV3-1 to TRBJ2-1; D call uncertain. There are 11 residues in the CDR3. In germline, CDR1 is LGHDT, CDR2 YNNKEL (reference sequence). Trimming shortened V by 4 bases and J by 8 bases, and 6 bases separated the two germline ends. The CDR3 nucleotides are TGTGCCAGCAGCCGACGGTATGAGCAGTTCTTC. Its translation: CASSRRYEQFF.

J is TRBJ1-1 and V is TRBV7-9; tentatively, D is TRBD1 (5 bases). This CDR3 has 14 amino acids. Germline CDR1 and CDR2: SEHNR and FQNEAQ (reference sequence). V shed 1 base and J shed 6 bases, with 12 bases lying between them. CDR3 in amino acids: CASSLVGRESEAFF. DNA of the CDR3: TGTGCCAGCAGCTTAGTGGGCAGGGAGTCTGAAGCTTTCTTT.

This clonotype was observed a few times. The chain couples TRBV9 to TRBJ1-2; possible D gene TRBD1, 5 bases. CDR1 is SGDLS, CDR2 YYNGEE, per germline. The CDR3 sequence is 13 residues long. V lost 4 bases and J 8 bases, leaving 15 bases between the germline ends. The CDR3 region has the DNA TGTGCCAGCAGCCCCCCGGGGGGGGGGGGCTACACCTTC. Its protein product is CASSPPGGGGYTF.

This clonotype was seen at least ten times. This CDR3 reads CASSAGGLRETQYF. DNA for the CDR3: TGTGCCAGCAGCGCAGGGGGCTTACGGGAGACCCAGTACTTC. The chain joins TRBV9 to TRBJ2-5; 8 bases map to TRBD1. The germline gives CDR1 SGDLS, CDR2 YYNGEE. V shed 3 bases and J 5 bases; nucleotides not matched to a gene: 6. This CDR3 has 14 amino acids.

In its sample, this clonotype ranks as medium-sized. The CDR3 sequence: CASSLDSGTGGPLHF. The CDR3 nucleotides read TGTGCCAGCAGCTTGGATTCCGGGACAGGGGGACCCCTCCACTTT. This sequence joins TRBV11-1 and TRBJ1-6; 11 bases are a match to TRBD1. There are 15 residues in the CDR3. V dropped 3 bases and J dropped 12; count of bases not matched to a gene: 7. CDR1 and CDR2 (germline): SGHAT, FQDESV (reference sequence).

The chain couples TRBV11-2 to TRBJ2-5; 7 bases are a match to TRBD2. V lost 6 bases, J lost 5 bases, and 9 bases stayed unmatched. The CDR3 runs to 14 residues. Germline loops: CDR1 SGHAT, CDR2 FQNNGV. The CDR3 bases are TGTGCCAGCAGTGAAACTAGCGCGAGCGAGACCCAGTACTTC. Protein product: CASSETSASETQYF.